These T cell receptor beta chains were read from a single sample in a study of blood T cell repertoires in COVID-19. Assay: immunoSEQ multiplex PCR; the TCRdb copy retains only in-frame clones and omits some. The data contain 150,000 or so clones, around 81% of them singletons. Sequenced input: peripheral blood. Receptor source: a man aged 55 to 70 with active or convalescent COVID-19. CDR3s include the opening cysteine and the closing phenylalanine or tryptophan. D genes are given only for firm matches. Expanded clones are given a class, and other clones once, few, many or no size at all.

V	J	size	D	DNA	CDR3
TRBV28	TRBJ2-7	.	.	TGTGCCAGCAGTTTATCGATCTTCGCGTACGAGCAGTACTTC	CASSLSIFAYEQYF
TRBV2	TRBJ2-1	once	TRBD2	TGTGCCAGCAGTGAGGGCGGGAGGGCCCCGCCGGGGGGGCAGTTCTTC	CASSEGGRAPPGGQFF
TRBV5-1	TRBJ2-1	.	TRBD2	TGCGCCAGCACCACGGGGGGTAGCGGGAGTTACAATGAGCAGTTCTTC	CASTTGGSGSYNEQFF
TRBV7-9	TRBJ2-1	.	.	TGTGCCAGCAGCTTAGCCCAGGGAAAATACAATGAGCAGTTCTTC	CASSLAQGKYNEQFF
TRBV2	TRBJ2-1	.	TRBD2	TGTGCCAGCAGTGAACAAGCTAGCGGGATTTTGAATGAGCAGTTCTTC	CASSEQASGILNEQFF
TRBV7-9	TRBJ2-7	few	TRBD2	TGTGCCAGCAGCTTGGCGCGGGAGGCTGGCGAGCAGTACTTC	CASSLAREAGEQYF
TRBV18	TRBJ2-1	.	.	TGTGCCAGCTCACTGAGCAATGAGCAGTTCTTC	CASSLSNEQFF
TRBV5-8	TRBJ2-7	.	TRBD1	TGTGCCAGCAGACAGGGACAGCACCCGTCCTACGAGCAGTACTTC	CASRQGQHPSYEQYF
TRBV7-2	TRBJ1-2	.	.	TGTGCCAGCAGACCCCAGGCTTATGGCTACACCTTC	CASRPQAYGYTF
TRBV2	TRBJ2-2	.	.	TGTGCCAGCAGTAAGGCGGACACCGGGGAGCTGTTTTTT	CASSKADTGELFF
TRBV5-8	TRBJ2-5	.	TRBD1	TGTGCCAGCAGCCCCGGGACAGCCCAAGAGACCCAGTACTTC	CASSPGTAQETQYF
TRBV27	TRBJ2-7	.	TRBD1	TGTGCCAGCAGTTTACTCCCCGGGACAGGGGACCACGAGCAGTACTTC	CASSLLPGTGDHEQYF
TRBV13	TRBJ2-3	.	.	TGTGCCAGCAGCTTAGGCCTAGGTAGCACAGATACGCAGTATTTT	CASSLGLGSTDTQYF
TRBV4-1	TRBJ2-3	once	TRBD2	TGCGCCAGCAGCCAAGAGCTAGCGGGGGGGACAGATACGCAGTATTTT	CASSQELAGGTDTQYF
TRBV7-2	TRBJ2-5	.	.	TGTGCCAGCAGCTTGGCCCTCGGCGGGCAAGAGACCCAGTACTTC	CASSLALGGQETQYF
TRBV28	TRBJ2-5	.	.	TGTGCCAGCACTAGGCAAGAGACCCAGTACTTC	CASTRQETQYF
TRBV15	TRBJ2-7	.	.	TGTGCCACCAGCAGAGAGCGACAGGCCTCCTACGAGCAGTACTTC	CATSRERQASYEQYF
TRBV27	TRBJ2-5	.	.	TGTGCCAGCATTAAGCCTCTCCGTCCGCACAGAGAGACCCAGTACTTC	CASIKPLRPHRETQYF
TRBV6-5	TRBJ1-2	.	TRBD1	TGTGCCAGCCAACGATTCGGGACAGATAACTATGGCTACACCTTC	CASQRFGTDNYGYTF
TRBV18	TRBJ1-4	.	.	TGTGCCAGCTCACGCGACCGGCGGAAGACTAATGAAAAACTGTTTTTT	CASSRDRRKTNEKLFF
TRBV6-2/TRBV6-3	TRBJ2-1	.	.	TGTGCCAGCACCCCAGTAGGACTTAGCTCCTACAATGAGCAGTTCTTC	CASTPVGLSSYNEQFF
TRBV10-1	TRBJ2-3	.	.	TGCGCCAGCTGTGAGACGGCGGGGTCCCCCACAGATACGCAGTATTTT	CASCETAGSPTDTQYF
TRBV15	TRBJ1-4	few	.	TGTGCCACCAGTAGAGGGGGGGGAGTTGAAAAACTGTTTTTT	CATSRGGGVEKLFF
TRBV5-4	TRBJ2-7	.	TRBD2	TGTGCCAGCAGTTCTAGCGGGTCGCCTGCCTACGAGCAGTACTTC	CASSSSGSPAYEQYF
TRBV18	TRBJ1-2	few	TRBD1	TGTGCCAGCTCACCGGGGACAGCACCGAACTATGGCTACACCTTC	CASSPGTAPNYGYTF